This T cell receptor beta chain was obtained from a study of beta chain bispecific antibodies for T cell cancers. There are many counts of this clonotype. Its target is unknown. Germline CDR1 reads MNHNY; CDR2 reads SVGAGI (reference sequence). CDR3 length: 13 amino acids. The V segment lost 6 bases and the J segment 11 bases; nucleotides outside the gene matches: 9. One entry per CDR3 protein, called by TCRdb with MiXCR from the 5' RACE reads. The repertoire holds 15,000 to 20,000 distinct CDR3 sequences, with approximately 2.2% as singletons. Blood mononuclear cells were expanded for roughly 3 days using either OKT3 anti-CD3 antibody or CD3/CD28 beads. Regarding the study as a whole: Most targeted TRBV signal came from the leukemia cell line cells, not normal T cells.

The sample taken for sequencing was healthy donor T cells cultured with leukemia cells. This sequence was found in a human donor in good health. Some clones in this sample may be carry-over from other donors' samples. The V gene is TRBV6-6, the J gene TRBJ1-1; 10 nucleotides match TRBD1. The CDR3 loop is CASSLTGGASAFF. In nucleotides, the CDR3 is TGTGCCAGCAGCCTGACAGGGGGCGCGTCGGCTTTCTTT.